This T cell receptor beta chain was retrieved from a study of identical twins. Study results and limitations: Cord blood beta clonotypes that were abundant carried fewer insertions, and memory repertoires showed no such trend.

TCRdb fed the 5' RACE reads into MiXCR, producing one record per CDR3 protein. The sample includes more than 1.5 million distinct CDR3 sequences, about 32% seen only once; the top ten take more than 0.25%. Many counts were recorded for this clonotype. What it binds is not known. Per germline, CDR1 ENHRY and CDR2 SYGVKD. CDR3 length: 12 residues. J was trimmed by 7 bases and V by 10 bases; bases with no gene match: 6. The TCR originated in a newborn girl in good health. This chain links TRBV10-3 with TRBJ2-1; 8 bases line up with TRBD1. Sequenced: cord blood. The CDR3 bases are TGTGCCACCGCCACAGGGGGTAATGAGCAGTTCTTC. Its translation is CATATGGNEQFF.